This entry lists 24 T cell receptor beta chains sequenced from one sample in a study of early T cells in non-severe SARS-CoV-2 infection. Each CDR3 protein is one row after TCRdb ran MiXCR on the 5' RACE reads. The repertoire includes about 67,000 distinct CDR3 sequences, approximately 10% of them detected once, and about 3.8% sits in the top ten. The source material was whole blood. The receptors derive from an adult who was a healthcare worker with PCR-confirmed SARS-CoV-2 infection or an uninfected control (not recorded which).

The V gene is TRBV18, the J gene TRBJ2-1; the D is unclear. The V and J ends lost 0 bases and 0 bases respectively, with 9 bases between them. Germline values: CDR1 KGHSH, CDR2 LQKENI. The CDR3 is made up of 16 amino acids. The chain's CDR3 is CASSPPSAVSYNEQFF. CDR3 DNA: TGTGCCAGCTCACCACCGAGCGCGGTCTCCTACAATGAGCAGTTCTTC.

The sample holds many counts of this clonotype. The rearrangement joins TRBV11-3 to TRBJ2-7; D might be TRBD1 (5 bases). This CDR3 comprises 14 residues. Germline CDR1 and CDR2: SGHNT and YENEEA. Trimming shortened V by 1 base and J by 3 bases, and 10 bases separated the two germline ends. CDR3 bases: TGTGCCAGCAGCTTAGGGGGCAGCCGCTACGAGCAGTACTTC. Amino acid sequence: CASSLGGSRYEQYF.

This clonotype was detected a few times. This sequence joins TRBV20-1 and TRBJ2-3; 9 bases fit TRBD2. The V gene's germline CDR1 is DFQATT and CDR2 SNEGSKA (reference sequence). V dropped 4 bases and J dropped 4; count of bases not matched to a gene: 6. CDR3 length equals 14 residues. CDR3 loop: CSATGAGGADTQYF. CDR3 bases: TGCAGTGCTACGGGAGCGGGAGGTGCAGATACGCAGTATTTT.

The rearrangement joins TRBV5-1 to TRBJ2-7, with TRBD2 matching 10 bases. This CDR3 has 15 residues. V lost 4 bases to trimming and J lost 6 bases; unmatched junction nucleotides: 10. Germline lookup yields CDR1 SGHRS and CDR2 YFSETQ. Here the CDR3 DNA reads TGCGCCAGCAGCACCACTAGCGGGAACCGGATCGAGCAGTACTTC. Translating it yields CASSTTSGNRIEQYF.

The V and J genes are TRBV7-3 and TRBJ2-2; 7 positions agree with TRBD2. V was clipped by 5 bases and J by 4 bases; unmatched bases: 7. CDR1 is SGHTA and CDR2 is FQGTGA in the germline V gene. CDR3 length: 15 residues. CDR3 protein: CASSPGLVATGELFF. CDR3 bases: TGTGCCAGCAGCCCCGGACTAGTGGCCACCGGGGAGCTGTTTTTT.

Ten or more counts support this clonotype. The V call is TRBV20-1, the J call TRBJ2-3, with D tentatively TRBD1 (6 bases). V lost 6 bases, J lost 0 bases, and 19 bases lay in between. CDR3 size: 16 residues. Germline CDR1 DFQATT, CDR2 SNEGSKA (reference sequence). The CDR3 coding sequence is TGCAGTGCAACCTTCGATGGACAGCTTAGCACAGATACGCAGTATTTT. Its protein product is CSATFDGQLSTDTQYF.

This clonotype was found many times. The J gene is TRBJ2-5, the V gene TRBV7-8; 8 bases match TRBD2. Germline V gives CDR1 SGHVS, CDR2 FQNEAQ. The ends lost 1 base at V and 3 bases at J; junction bases unmatched: 4. The CDR3 has 15 residues. The CDR3 is CASSLDVSGKETQYF. The CDR3 DNA is TGTGCCAGCAGCTTAGACGTTAGCGGGAAAGAGACCCAGTACTTC.

The rearrangement uses TRBV29-1 and TRBJ2-7; 7 nucleotides agree with TRBD1. Trimming removed 1 base from V and 4 bases from J; junction bases left unmatched: 10. The CDR3 is 15 amino acids. Germline-derived CDR1 and CDR2 are SQVTM and ANQGSEA. CDR3 sequence: CSVEVMTGKGYEQYF. The CDR3 region has the DNA TGCAGCGTTGAAGTTATGACAGGGAAGGGGTACGAGCAGTACTTC.

CDR3 nucleotide sequence: TGTGCCAGCAGCCCCGAGGCTCTGGGGGGCTACACCTTC. Its translation is CASSPEALGGYTF. The V gene is TRBV3-1, the J gene TRBJ1-2, with D hard to call. The CDR3 runs 13 residues. Germline lookup yields CDR1 LGHDT and CDR2 YNNKEL (reference sequence). The V end was cut by 4 bases, the J end by 8 bases, with 14 bases between. Based on the CDR3 plus reference TRBV3-1 and TRBJ1-2, the full variable domain is DTAVSQTPKYLVTQMGNDKSIKCEQNLGHDTMYWYKQDSKKFLKIMFSYNNKELIINETVPNRFSPKSPDKAHLNLHINSLELGDSAVYFCASSPEALGGYTFGSGTRLTVV.

This clonotype showed up just a few times. The V gene is TRBV19, the J gene TRBJ2-7; no reliable D call. Germline V CDR1 and CDR2: LNHDA, SQIVND (reference sequence). The CDR3 runs 14 residues. V was cut by 5 bases and J by 0 bases, with 11 bases left in between. CDR3 nucleotides: TGTGCCAGTAGTTCTCCCCCCGACTCCTACGAGCAGTACTTC. This encodes CASSSPPDSYEQYF.

There are many counts of this clonotype. The chain employs TRBV20-1 and TRBJ2-1, with 7 bases lining up with TRBD2. The germline gives CDR1 DFQATT, CDR2 SNEGSKA (reference sequence). The V segment lost 2 bases and the J segment 5 bases; nucleotides outside the gene matches: 9. The CDR3 runs to 15 residues. Here the CDR3 reads CSARRPLGLHNEQFF. Written as DNA, the CDR3 is TGCAGTGCTAGAAGGCCCCTGGGACTACACAATGAGCAGTTCTTC.

This clonotype occurred a few times. The rearrangement uses TRBV5-1 and TRBJ2-7; perhaps TRBD1 as D (5 bases). The V end lost 0 bases, the J end lost 7 bases, and 5 bases lay between the germline ends. Germline loops: CDR1 SGHRS, CDR2 YFSETQ. The CDR3 length is 11 residues. The CDR3 coding sequence is TGCGCCAGCAGCTTGGGGACAGAGCAGTACTTC. It translates to CASSLGTEQYF.

The gene calls are TRBV2 and TRBJ2-1; 9 bases match TRBD2. The ends lost 3 bases at V and 13 bases at J; junction bases unmatched: 4. The length of the CDR3 is 12 residues. The germline gives CDR1 SNHLY, CDR2 FYNNEI. CDR3 DNA sequence: TGTGCCAGCAGTGATGAGGGGACTAGCCAGTTCTTC. Protein product: CASSDEGTSQFF.

This clonotype appeared many times. The J gene is TRBJ2-5, the V gene TRBV19; D not certain. V gave up 5 bases and J gave up 5 bases, with 9 bases separating them. The length of the CDR3 is 12 residues. CDR1 LNHDA and CDR2 SQIVND come from the germline V gene (reference sequence). In DNA form, the CDR3 reads TGTGCCAGTAGTCCCCTGGGGGAGACCCAGTACTTC. Translated, it gives CASSPLGETQYF.

This clonotype was observed many times. The chain links TRBV2 to TRBJ2-7; 7 bases line up with TRBD2. The CDR3 has 14 residues. Trimming at V came to 4 bases and at J to 4 bases, leaving 7 bases not matched to a gene. Germline CDR1 reads SNHLY; CDR2 reads FYNNEI. DNA for the CDR3: TGTGCCAGCAGTGTCGAGTACGGGGGGTACGAGCAGTACTTC. This sequence encodes CASSVEYGGYEQYF. The whole variable domain, remainder taken from reference TRBV2 and TRBJ2-7, is EPEVTQTPSHQVTQMGQEVILRCVPISNHLYFYWYRQILGQKVEFLVSFYNNEISEKSEIFDDQFSVERPDGSNFTLKIRSTKLEDSAMYFCASSVEYGGYEQYFGPGTRLTVT.

This clonotype has a count of ten or more. The rearrangement links TRBV6-2 or TRBV6-3 to TRBJ1-1; D might be TRBD1 (5 bases). Germline values: CDR1 MNHEY, CDR2 SVGEGT. This CDR3 comprises 13 residues. V dropped 7 bases and J dropped 2 bases, with 11 bases sitting between them. The chain's CDR3 is CASTQRDNTEAFF. CDR3 in DNA: TGTGCCAGCACCCAGAGGGACAACACTGAAGCTTTCTTT.

This chain joins TRBV27 and TRBJ2-1; D unclear. Germline V gives CDR1 MNHEY, CDR2 SMNVEV (reference sequence). With 2 bases removed from V and 10 bases from J, the gap between germline ends came to 12 bases. The CDR3 has 13 residues. CDR3: CASSLPYGSEQFF. The CDR3 nucleotides are TGTGCCAGCAGTTTACCCTACGGCTCCGAGCAGTTCTTC.

Notes on this clonotype: At one end, the junction sequence differs from germline, possibly due to a read error. The J gene is TRBJ1-3, the V gene TRBV6-1; no firm D call. There are 14 residues in the CDR3. The germline V gene has CDR1 MNHNS and CDR2 SASEGT. CDR3 sequence reads: CVSSLTDTGNTIYF. DNA for the CDR3: TGTGTCAGCAGCCTGACCGACACTGGAAACACCATATATTTT.

This chain uses TRBV4-1 with TRBJ2-3, with a possible D match to TRBD1 (7 bases). The length of the CDR3 is 14 residues. V was shortened by 3 bases and J by 4 bases, with 11 bases between the two germline ends. CDR1 is MGHRA and CDR2 is YSYEKL in the germline V gene. The CDR3 nucleotides are TGCGCCAGCAGCCAGGACAGGAGGGCAGATACGCAGTATTTT. It encodes CASSQDRRADTQYF.

Ten or more counts support this clonotype. The CDR3 DNA sequence: TGTGCCAGTAGTGTCGAGTGGAGCTATGGCTACACCTTC. It translates to CASSVEWSYGYTF. This chain uses TRBV19 with TRBJ1-2; D remains ambiguous. This CDR3 spans 13 amino acids. V was shortened by 5 bases and J by 4 bases, with 11 bases between the two germline ends. Germline V gives CDR1 LNHDA, CDR2 SQIVND (reference sequence).

At least ten counts were recorded for this clonotype. The CDR3 nucleotides read TGTGCCAGCAGTTATTCTGCGGCCGGCAGGGAGACCCAGTACTTC. It yields the protein CASSYSAAGRETQYF. The rearrangement links TRBV6-5 to TRBJ2-5; D gene unclear. CDR3 size: 15 residues. Trimming took off 3 bases at V and 5 bases at J, with 16 bases between the two ends. Germline V gene data show CDR1 as MNHEY and CDR2 as SVGAGI.

This clonotype was recorded at least ten times. This rearrangement joins TRBV12-3 or TRBV12-4 to TRBJ2-7; D not certain. This CDR3 contains 16 residues. V gave up 5 bases and J gave up 5 bases, with 22 bases separating them. This chain's CDR3 is CASSDPGRSRMDEQYF. The CDR3 nucleotides are TGTGCCAGCAGTGATCCGGGTCGATCGAGGATGGACGAGCAGTACTTC.

This clonotype was recorded a few times. The chain employs TRBV7-9 and TRBJ2-6; no definite D call. Trimming took 3 bases from V and 3 from J, leaving 12 bases between them. This CDR3 is built from 16 residues. CDR1 is SEHNR, CDR2 FQNEAQ, per germline (reference sequence). The CDR3 DNA follows: TGTGCCAGCAGCTTGGGTTCAGAGTATGGGGCCAACGTCCTGACTTTC. Its translation: CASSLGSEYGANVLTF.

The chain employs TRBV28 and TRBJ1-1; weak D call: TRBD1 (5 bases). Trimming removed 11 bases at V and 1 base at J, with 20 bases between. The germline V gene encodes CDR1 MDHEN and CDR2 SYDVKM. The CDR3 totals 15 residues. The CDR3 here is CAVPKVQGANTEAFF. The CDR3 DNA reads as TGTGCCGTCCCCAAGGTCCAGGGCGCGAACACTGAAGCTTTCTTT.